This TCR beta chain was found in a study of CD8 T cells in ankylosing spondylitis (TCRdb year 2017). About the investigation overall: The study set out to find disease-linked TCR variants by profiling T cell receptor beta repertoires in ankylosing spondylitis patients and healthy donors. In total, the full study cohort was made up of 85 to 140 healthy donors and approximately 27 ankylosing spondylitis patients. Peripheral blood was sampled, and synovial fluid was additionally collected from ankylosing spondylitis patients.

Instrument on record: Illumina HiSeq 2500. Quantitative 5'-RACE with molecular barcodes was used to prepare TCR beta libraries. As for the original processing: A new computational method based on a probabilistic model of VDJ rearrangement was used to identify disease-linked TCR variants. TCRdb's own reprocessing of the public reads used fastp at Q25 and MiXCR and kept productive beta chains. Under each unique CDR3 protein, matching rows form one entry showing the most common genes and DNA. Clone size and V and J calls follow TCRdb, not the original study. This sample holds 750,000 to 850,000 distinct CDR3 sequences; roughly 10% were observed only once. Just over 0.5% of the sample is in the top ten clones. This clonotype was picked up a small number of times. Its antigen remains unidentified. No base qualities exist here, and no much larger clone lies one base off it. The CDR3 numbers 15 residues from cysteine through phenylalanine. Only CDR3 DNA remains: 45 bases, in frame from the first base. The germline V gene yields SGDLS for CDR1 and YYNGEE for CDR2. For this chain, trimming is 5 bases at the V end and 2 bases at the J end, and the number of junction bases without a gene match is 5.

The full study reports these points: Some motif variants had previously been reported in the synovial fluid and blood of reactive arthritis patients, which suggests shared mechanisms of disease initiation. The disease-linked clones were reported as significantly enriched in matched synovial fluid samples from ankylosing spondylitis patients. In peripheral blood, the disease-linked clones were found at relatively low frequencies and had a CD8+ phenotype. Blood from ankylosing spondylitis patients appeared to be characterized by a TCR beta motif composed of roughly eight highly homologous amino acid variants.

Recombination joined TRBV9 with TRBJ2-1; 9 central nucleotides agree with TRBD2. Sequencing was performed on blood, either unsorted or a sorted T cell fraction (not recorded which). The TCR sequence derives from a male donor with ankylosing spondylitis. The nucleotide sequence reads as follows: TGTGCCAGCAGTCGCGGGGGGGCCACCTACAATGAGCAGTTCTTC. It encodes CASSRGGATYNEQFF.